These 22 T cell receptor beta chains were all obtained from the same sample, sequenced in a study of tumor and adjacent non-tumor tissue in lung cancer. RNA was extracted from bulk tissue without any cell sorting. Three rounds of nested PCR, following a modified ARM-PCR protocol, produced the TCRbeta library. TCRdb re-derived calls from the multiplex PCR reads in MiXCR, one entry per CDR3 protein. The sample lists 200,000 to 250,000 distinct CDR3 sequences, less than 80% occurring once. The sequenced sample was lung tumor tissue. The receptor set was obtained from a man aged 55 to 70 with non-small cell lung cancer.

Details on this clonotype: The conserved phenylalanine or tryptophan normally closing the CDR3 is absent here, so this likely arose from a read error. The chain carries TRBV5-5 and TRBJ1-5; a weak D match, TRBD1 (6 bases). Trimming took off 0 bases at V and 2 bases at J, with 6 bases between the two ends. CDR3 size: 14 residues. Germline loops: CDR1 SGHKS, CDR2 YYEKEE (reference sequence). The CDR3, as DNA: TGTGCCAGCAGCTTGGACAGGGGCAATCAGCCCCAGCATTTA. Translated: CASSLDRGNQPQHL.

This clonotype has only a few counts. The CDR3 region is CAWGSGYGYTF. CDR3 sequence (DNA): TGTGCCTGGGGTTCAGGGTATGGCTACACCTTC. V gene TRBV30 combines with J gene TRBJ1-2; TRBD1 might be the D (5 bases). This CDR3 spans 11 amino acids. V lost 5 bases to trimming and J lost 5 bases, with 9 bases between them. CDR1 is GTSNPN, CDR2 SVGIG, per germline (reference sequence).

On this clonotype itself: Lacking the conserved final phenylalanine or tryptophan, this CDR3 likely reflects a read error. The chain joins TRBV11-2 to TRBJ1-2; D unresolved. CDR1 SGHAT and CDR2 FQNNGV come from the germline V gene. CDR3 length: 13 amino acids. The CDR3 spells CASSVRREYGYTL. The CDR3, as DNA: TGTGCCAGCAGCGTCCGACGGGAGTATGGTTACACCCTT.

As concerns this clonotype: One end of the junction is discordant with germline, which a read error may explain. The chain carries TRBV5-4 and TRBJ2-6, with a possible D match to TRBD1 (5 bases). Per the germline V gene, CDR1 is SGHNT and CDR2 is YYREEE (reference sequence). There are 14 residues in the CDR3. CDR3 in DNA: TGTACCAGCAGCCCCACCTCTGGGGCCACCGTCCTGACTTTC. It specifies CTSSPTSGATVLTF.

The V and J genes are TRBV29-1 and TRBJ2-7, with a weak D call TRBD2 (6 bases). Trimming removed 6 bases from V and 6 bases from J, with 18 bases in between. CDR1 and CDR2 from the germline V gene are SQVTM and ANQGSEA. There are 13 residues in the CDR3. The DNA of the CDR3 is TGCAGCGTACCGGTTGCGGGAACCGGCGAGCAGTACTTC. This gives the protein CSVPVAGTGEQYF.

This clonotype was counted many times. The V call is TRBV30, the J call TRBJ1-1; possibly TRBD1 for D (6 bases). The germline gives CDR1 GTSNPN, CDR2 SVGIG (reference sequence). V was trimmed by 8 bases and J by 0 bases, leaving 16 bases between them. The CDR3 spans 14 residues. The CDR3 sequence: CAGFSGTMNTEAFF. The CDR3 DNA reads TGTGCCGGGTTCTCCGGGACAATGAACACTGAAGCTTTCTTT.

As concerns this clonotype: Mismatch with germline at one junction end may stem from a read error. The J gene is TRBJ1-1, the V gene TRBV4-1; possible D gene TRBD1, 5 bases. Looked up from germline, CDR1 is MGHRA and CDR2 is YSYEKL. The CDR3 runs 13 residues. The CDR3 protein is CTSSQVGPGRTFF. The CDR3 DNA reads TGCACCAGCAGCCAAGTGGGACCGGGGCGAACTTTCTTT.

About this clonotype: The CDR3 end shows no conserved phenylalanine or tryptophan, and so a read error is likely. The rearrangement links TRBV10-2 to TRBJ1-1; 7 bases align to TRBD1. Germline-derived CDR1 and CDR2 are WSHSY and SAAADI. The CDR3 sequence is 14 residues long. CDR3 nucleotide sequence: TGCGCCAACAGTGAGGCGACAGGGTTCACTGAAGCTTTCCTT. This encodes CANSEATGFTEAFL.

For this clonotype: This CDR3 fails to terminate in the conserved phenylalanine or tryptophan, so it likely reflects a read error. CDR3 in amino acids: CASSPQGAHTQYL. Written as DNA, the CDR3 is TGTGCCAGCAGCCCCCAGGGGGCACATACGCAGTATTTA. This sequence joins TRBV11-2 and TRBJ2-3, with 8 positions matching TRBD1. V lost 5 bases and J lost 7; bases outside the gene matches: 5. This CDR3 is 13 amino acids long. Germline assignment: CDR1 SGHAT and CDR2 FQNNGV.

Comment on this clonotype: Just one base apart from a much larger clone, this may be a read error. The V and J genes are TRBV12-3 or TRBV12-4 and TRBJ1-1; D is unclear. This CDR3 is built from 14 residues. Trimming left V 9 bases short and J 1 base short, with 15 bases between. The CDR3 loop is CARIRTTANTEAFF. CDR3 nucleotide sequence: TGTGCCAGAATCCGGACGACGGCGAACACTGAAGCTTTCTTT.

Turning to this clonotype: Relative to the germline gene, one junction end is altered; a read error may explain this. The CDR3 here is CANSSQGTGELFF. The CDR3 bases are TGCGCCAACAGTAGTCAGGGGACCGGGGAGCTGTTTTTT. The chain combines TRBV10-1 with TRBJ2-2; possibly TRBD1 for D (6 bases). This CDR3 spans 13 amino acids. The germline V gene has CDR1 WNHNN and CDR2 SYGVQD (reference sequence).

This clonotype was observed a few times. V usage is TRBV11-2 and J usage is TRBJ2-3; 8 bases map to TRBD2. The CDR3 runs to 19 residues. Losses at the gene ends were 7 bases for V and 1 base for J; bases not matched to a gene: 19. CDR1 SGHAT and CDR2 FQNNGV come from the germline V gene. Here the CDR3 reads CASIDSGTRGAKGTDTQYF. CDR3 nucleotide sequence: TGTGCCAGCATTGACAGCGGGACTAGGGGCGCTAAGGGCACAGATACGCAGTATTTT.

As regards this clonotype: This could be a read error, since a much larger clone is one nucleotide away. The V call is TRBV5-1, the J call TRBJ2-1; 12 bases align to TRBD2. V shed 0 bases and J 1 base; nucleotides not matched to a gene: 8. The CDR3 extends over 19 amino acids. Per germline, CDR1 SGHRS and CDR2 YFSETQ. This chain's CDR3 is CASSLGPSGGAKSYNEQFF. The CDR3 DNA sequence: TGCGCCAGCAGCTTGGGCCCTAGCGGGGGGGCCAAGTCCTACAATGAGCAGTTCTTC.

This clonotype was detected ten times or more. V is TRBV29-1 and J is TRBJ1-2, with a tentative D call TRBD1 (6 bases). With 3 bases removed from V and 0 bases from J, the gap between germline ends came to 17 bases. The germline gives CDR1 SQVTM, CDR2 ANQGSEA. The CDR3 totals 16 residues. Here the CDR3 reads CSVDRQGTISNYGYTF. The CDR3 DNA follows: TGCAGCGTTGATCGGCAGGGGACGATCTCTAACTATGGCTACACCTTC. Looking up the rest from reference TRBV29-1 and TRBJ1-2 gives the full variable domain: SAVISQKPSRDICQRGTSLTIQCQVDSQVTMMFWYRQQPGQSLTLIATANQGSEATYESGFVIDKFPISRPNLTFSTLTVSNMSPEDSSIYLCSVDRQGTISNYGYTFGSGTRLTVV.

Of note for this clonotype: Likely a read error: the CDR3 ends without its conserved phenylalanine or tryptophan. CDR3 residues: CSAPAMEGASAFL. As DNA, the CDR3 is TGCAGTGCTCCCGCGATGGAGGGGGCATCAGCTTTCCTT. This chain uses TRBV20-1 with TRBJ1-1; 7 bases match TRBD1. Trimming took 5 bases from V and 10 from J; bases not matched to a gene: 13. Germline V lookup: CDR1 DFQATT, CDR2 SNEGSKA (reference sequence). The CDR3 has 13 amino acids.

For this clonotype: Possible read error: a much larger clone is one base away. CDR3: CSFRTIQEAQYF. The CDR3 DNA is TGCAGCTTCCGGACTATTCAAGAGGCCCAGTACTTC. The rearrangement joins TRBV29-1 to TRBJ2-5, with D tentatively TRBD2 (6 bases). CDR3 length: 12 amino acids. Germline CDR1 is SQVTM and CDR2 is ANQGSEA.

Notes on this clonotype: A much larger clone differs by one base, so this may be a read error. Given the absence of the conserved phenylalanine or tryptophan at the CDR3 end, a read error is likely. The CDR3 DNA sequence: TGCGCCAGCAGCCAAGAGGAGACAGGAGCGAGACCCCAGCATATT. It yields the protein CASSQEETGARPQHI. This chain links TRBV4-1 with TRBJ1-5; possible D gene TRBD1, 6 bases. The germline V gene has CDR1 MGHRA and CDR2 YSYEKL. The CDR3 totals 15 residues. Between the trimmed V and J ends, which lost 0 bases and 10 bases, there was a span of 16 bases.

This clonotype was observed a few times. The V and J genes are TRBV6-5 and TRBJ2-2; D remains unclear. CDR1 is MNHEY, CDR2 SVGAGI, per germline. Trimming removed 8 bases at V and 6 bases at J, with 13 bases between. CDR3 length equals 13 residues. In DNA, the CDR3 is TGTGCCAGCGGATACTCTGGCCCCGGGGAGCTGTTTTTT. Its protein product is CASGYSGPGELFF.

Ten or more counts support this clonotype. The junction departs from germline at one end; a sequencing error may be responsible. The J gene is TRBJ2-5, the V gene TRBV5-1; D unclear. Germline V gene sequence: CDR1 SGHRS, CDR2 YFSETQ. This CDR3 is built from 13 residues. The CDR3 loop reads CASSLAPQETQYF. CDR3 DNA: TGTGCCAGCAGCTTAGCCCCCCAAGAGACCCAGTACTTC.

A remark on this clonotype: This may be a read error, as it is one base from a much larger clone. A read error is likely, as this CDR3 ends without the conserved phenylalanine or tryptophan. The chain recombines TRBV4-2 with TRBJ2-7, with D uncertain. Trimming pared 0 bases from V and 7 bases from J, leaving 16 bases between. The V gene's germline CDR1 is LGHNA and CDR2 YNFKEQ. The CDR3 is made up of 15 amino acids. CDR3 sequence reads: CASSQDSLRGVEQYL. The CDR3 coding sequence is TGTGCCAGCAGCCAAGACTCTTTACGAGGAGTTGAGCAGTACTTA.

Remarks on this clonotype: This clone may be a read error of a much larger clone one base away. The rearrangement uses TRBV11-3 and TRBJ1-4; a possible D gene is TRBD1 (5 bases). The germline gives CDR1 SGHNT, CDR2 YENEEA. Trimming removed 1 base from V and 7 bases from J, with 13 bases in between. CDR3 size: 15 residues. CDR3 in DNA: TGTGCCAGCAGCTTAGGAGGAGGGACCAGTGAAAAACTGTTTTTT. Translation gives CASSLGGGTSEKLFF. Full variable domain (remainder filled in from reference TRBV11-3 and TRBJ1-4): EAGVVQSPRYKIIEKKQPVAFWCNPISGHNTLYWYLQNLGQGPELLIRYENEEAVDDSQLPKDRFSAERLKGVDSTLKIQPAELGDSAVYLCASSLGGGTSEKLFFGSGTQLSVL.

The CDR3, as DNA: TGTGCCAGCAGTGACCACCTCGGCGGGACAGGCAATGAAAAACTGTTTTTT. Translation gives CASSDHLGGTGNEKLFF. The J gene is TRBJ1-4, the V gene TRBV6-1; 8 bases are a match to TRBD1. The germline CDR1 and CDR2 sequences are MNHNS and SASEGT. The trim removed 3 bases at V and 5 bases at J, leaving 11 bases unmatched. The CDR3 spans 17 residues.